These 2 T cell receptor beta chains share one sample of origin, sequenced in a study of control samples from healthy donors and cancer patients. The protocol was immunoSEQ multiplex PCR, while the TCRdb copy is restricted to in-frame clones and leaves out a portion. This table holds 100,000 to 150,000 clones, around 93% found once. Sequenced sample: blood. Receptors were obtained from a man in his late teens or twenties in good health.

The chain uses TRBV6-1 and TRBJ2-3, with D tentatively TRBD1 (5 bases). The CDR3 sequence is 15 residues long. The V gene's germline CDR1 is MNHNS and CDR2 SASEGT. Trimming removed 2 bases at V and 3 bases at J, with 12 bases between. CDR3 coding DNA: TGTGCCAGCAGTGAATCACAGGCAAGTACAGATACGCAGTATTTT. It translates to CASSESQASTDTQYF.

The chain joins TRBV5-4 to TRBJ1-1; D perhaps matches TRBD1 (6 bases). Per germline, CDR1 SGHNT and CDR2 YYREEE (reference sequence). The CDR3 runs to 15 residues. Trimming pared 4 bases from V and 2 bases from J, leaving 15 bases between. The CDR3 here is CASSRNGGANTEAFF. The CDR3 DNA follows: TGTGCCAGCAGCCGCAACGGGGGGGCAAACACTGAAGCTTTCTTT. Using reference TRBV5-4 and TRBJ1-1 for the parts outside the CDR3, the full variable domain is ETGVTQSPTHLIKTRGQQVTLRCSSQSGHNTVSWYQQALGQGPQFIFQYYREEENGRGNFPPRFSGLQFPNYSSELNVNALELDDSALYLCASSRNGGANTEAFFGQGTRLTVV.